These 17 T cell receptor beta chains were sequenced from one sample in a study of blood T cell repertoires in COVID-19 (dated by TCRdb to 2020 to 2021). To prepare the library, the immunoSEQ multiplex PCR assay was applied. Entries here come from immuneACCESS through TCRdb and include only in-frame sequences with V and J called. Some clones fail to appear in such tables; in the studies checked, an unresolved V gene covers under half of the shortfall, and the cause of the remainder is unknown. This sample has about 170,000 clones in its table, and about 89% of those were observed once. Less than 3.5% of the sample rests with the top ten. Sample: peripheral blood. The receptors derive from an older man with acute or convalescent COVID-19.

As regards this clone: It is unclear where the CDR3 begins or ends on the DNA, so no DNA is shown, and the CDR3 is as TCRdb lists it. This sample includes further DNA sequences coding for the same CDR3. The genes are TRBV12-3 or TRBV12-4 and TRBJ1-2. The CDR3 sequence runs 13 residues, both termini included. CDR3 sequence reads: CASSFGEGYGYTF.

This clone showed up just a few times. The chain couples TRBV7-9 to TRBJ2-5, with 7 bases aligning to TRBD1. Losses at the gene ends were 1 base for V and 2 bases for J; bases not matched to a gene: 7. The germline V gene encodes CDR1 SEHNR and CDR2 FQNEAQ (reference sequence). This CDR3 comprises 16 residues. The CDR3 region is CASSLGNRGKQETQYF. The CDR3 DNA reads as TGTGCCAGCAGCTTAGGCAACAGGGGAAAGCAAGAGACCCAGTACTTC.

V usage is TRBV5-4 and J usage is TRBJ2-1; no reliable D call. Trimming cost V 4 bases and J 8 bases, with 10 bases left between them. Germline V gene lookup returns CDR1 SGHNT and CDR2 YYREEE (reference sequence). This CDR3 is built from 12 residues. The CDR3 loop reads CASSPTFHEQFF. The CDR3 nucleotides read TGTGCCAGCAGCCCAACATTCCATGAGCAGTTCTTC. Full variable domain (missing parts from reference TRBV5-4 and TRBJ2-1): ETGVTQSPTHLIKTRGQQVTLRCSSQSGHNTVSWYQQALGQGPQFIFQYYREEENGRGNFPPRFSGLQFPNYSSELNVNALELDDSALYLCASSPTFHEQFFGPGTRLTVL.

V usage is TRBV28 and J usage is TRBJ2-5; weak D call: TRBD2 (6 bases). CDR3 size: 13 residues. V was cut by 10 bases and J by 3 bases, with 15 bases left in between. The germline CDR1 and CDR2 sequences are MDHEN and SYDVKM. CDR3 region: CATSRAGKETQYF. The CDR3 DNA sequence: TGTGCCACCTCCCGGGCGGGGAAAGAGACCCAGTACTTC.

Concerning this clone: One end of the junction does not line up with germline, which may come from a read error. This chain links TRBV18 with TRBJ2-3, with TRBD1 matching over 7 bases. The V gene's germline CDR1 is KGHSH and CDR2 LQKENI. The CDR3 extends over 14 amino acids. The DNA for the CDR3 is TGTGCCAGCGCACCTACCAGGGGGTCAGATACGCAGTATTTT. Protein: CASAPTRGSDTQYF. The full variable domain, with the rest looked up from reference TRBV18 and TRBJ2-3, is NAGVMQNPRHLVRRRGQEARLRCSPMKGHSHVYWYRQLPEEGLKFMVYLQKENIIDESGMPKERFSAEFPKEGPSILRIQQVVRGDSAAYFCASAPTRGSDTQYFGPGTRLTVL.

V is TRBV5-4 and J is TRBJ2-3; TRBD1 is a possible D gene (5 bases). Germline V gives CDR1 SGHNT, CDR2 YYREEE (reference sequence). Trimming shortened V by 0 bases and J by 2 bases, and 7 bases separated the two germline ends. This CDR3 contains 14 residues. Here the CDR3 DNA reads TGTGCCAGCAGCTTGGGACAGAACACAGATACGCAGTATTTT. Its protein is CASSLGQNTDTQYF.

To note about this clone: The same CDR3 can be traced to other DNA sequences in this sample. The chain combines TRBV9 with TRBJ2-2; D unresolved. Germline V gene sequence: CDR1 SGDLS, CDR2 YYNGEE. The V and J ends lost 0 bases and 7 bases respectively, with 4 bases between them. The CDR3 runs 12 residues. Here the CDR3 DNA reads TGTGCCAGCAGCGTAGTTCGCGGGGAGCTGTTTTTT. Translating it yields CASSVVRGELFF.

V and J are TRBV28 and TRBJ2-3, with 8 bases aligning to TRBD1. The CDR3 consists of 15 residues. With 6 bases clipped from V and 6 bases from J, the junction kept 11 bases outside the gene matches. Germline V gene data show CDR1 as MDHEN and CDR2 as SYDVKM. The CDR3 nucleotides read TGTGCCAGCAGCCGCGGGACAGGACACCGGGATACGCAGTATTTT. Amino acids: CASSRGTGHRDTQYF.

In nucleotides, the CDR3 is TGTGCCAGCAGATACAGGGGGCAAGCTTTCTTT. It specifies CASRYRGQAFF. V usage is TRBV6-2 or TRBV6-3 and J usage is TRBJ1-1, with 9 positions matching TRBD1. Looked up from germline, CDR1 is MNHEY and CDR2 is SVGEGT. The CDR3 is made up of 11 amino acids. Germline trimming cut 6 bases from V and 9 bases from J; bases unmatched to any gene: 2.

This clone occurred a few times. The rearrangement uses TRBV6-6 and TRBJ2-7; perhaps TRBD1 as D (6 bases). The germline V gene encodes CDR1 MNHNY and CDR2 SVGAGI (reference sequence). V gave up 7 bases and J gave up 1 base, with 17 bases separating them. The CDR3 has 15 amino acids. The CDR3 sequence: CASISDRQGSYEQYF. In DNA, the CDR3 is TGTGCCAGCATCTCAGACAGGCAAGGTTCCTACGAGCAGTACTTC.

The CDR3 DNA reads TGTGCCAGCAGCCAACTAGCGGGGGCCGCCCTCGGGGAGACCCAGTACTTC. It specifies CASSQLAGAALGETQYF. The chain employs TRBV13 and TRBJ2-5, with TRBD2 matching over 11 bases. V was clipped by 5 bases and J by 5 bases; unmatched bases: 13. The V gene's germline CDR1 is PRHDT and CDR2 FYEKMQ (reference sequence). This CDR3 has 17 amino acids.

This chain joins TRBV28 and TRBJ1-1, with 9 nucleotides matching TRBD1. This CDR3 is 14 amino acids long. CDR1 and CDR2 from the germline V gene are MDHEN and SYDVKM. With V trimmed by 5 bases and J by 2 bases, 3 bases remained unmatched. CDR3 nucleotides: TGTGCCAGCAGTGAGACAGGGGGTAACACTGAAGCTTTCTTT. Encoded protein: CASSETGGNTEAFF.

V gene TRBV5-1 combines with J gene TRBJ2-3; 12 bases are a match to TRBD2. CDR1 is SGHRS and CDR2 is YFSETQ in the germline V gene. The V gene end was trimmed by 6 bases and the J gene end by 6 bases; junction bases not matched to a gene: 14. The length of the CDR3 is 17 residues. CDR3 sequence: CASNREGLAGLGDTQYF. The DNA for the CDR3 is TGCGCCAGCAATCGGGAAGGACTAGCGGGATTGGGGGATACGCAGTATTTT.

The V call is TRBV6-6, the J call TRBJ2-2; D is uncertain. The CDR3 sequence is 13 residues long. CDR1 is MNHNY and CDR2 is SVGAGI in the germline V gene (reference sequence). The germline V and J ends were trimmed by 0 bases and 7 bases, with 6 bases remaining between them. The CDR3 bases are TGTGCCAGCAGTTACTCCGCGAACGGGGAGCTGTTTTTT. It is translated as CASSYSANGELFF.

The V call is TRBV2, the J call TRBJ2-7, with a possible D match to TRBD1 (5 bases). CDR1 is SNHLY, CDR2 FYNNEI, per germline. The V gene lost 7 bases and the J gene lost 6 bases, with 16 bases spanning the gap. The CDR3 runs to 13 residues. Written as DNA, the CDR3 is TGTGCCAGCAACGAAGGTCCAGGGCGCGAGCAGTACTTC. It yields the protein CASNEGPGREQYF.

Only one count was recorded for this clone. The gene calls are TRBV5-1 and TRBJ2-6, with D possibly TRBD1 on 5 matching bases. The CDR3 is 16 residues long. The ends were cut back, 4 bases at V and 2 bases at J, with 13 bases in the middle. CDR1 and CDR2 (germline): SGHRS, YFSETQ. The CDR3 loop reads CASSILGVTGANVLTF. The CDR3 region has the DNA TGCGCCAGCAGCATCCTAGGGGTTACTGGGGCCAACGTCCTGACTTTC.

The chain employs TRBV7-9 and TRBJ1-2; 8 bases match TRBD1. The trim removed 3 bases at V and 6 bases at J, leaving 3 bases unmatched. The CDR3 spans 13 residues. Germline V gene sequence: CDR1 SEHNR, CDR2 FQNEAQ (reference sequence). CDR3 DNA sequence: TGTGCCAGCAGCTTGACAGGGGAGAATGGCTACACCTTC. It encodes CASSLTGENGYTF.